This TCR beta chain was retrieved from a study of identical twins. The CDR3 sequence is 11 residues long. The germline V and J ends were trimmed by 2 bases and 4 bases, with 4 bases remaining between them. CDR1 and CDR2 (germline): SQVTM, ANQGSEA. This clonotype was counted only a few times. What it binds is not known. Each CDR3 protein is one row after TCRdb ran MiXCR on the 5' RACE reads. The sample has around 530,000 distinct CDR3 sequences, over 12% seen once. The study's findings and limits: These conclusions were based on statistical analysis (cross-sectional, not following the same donors). Insertions were fewer in abundant cord blood beta clonotypes, whereas memory repertoires showed none of this pattern.

The same data also contributed to another study, on yellow fever vaccine responses in identical twins.

The V call is TRBV29-1, the J call TRBJ2-3, with D unclear. This TCR came from a woman aged 18-29 years in good health. The sequenced sample was CD4+ T cells sorted from blood. The DNA for the CDR3 is TGCAGCGTTGAATGGGCAGATACGCAGTATTTT. Its translation: CSVEWADTQYF.